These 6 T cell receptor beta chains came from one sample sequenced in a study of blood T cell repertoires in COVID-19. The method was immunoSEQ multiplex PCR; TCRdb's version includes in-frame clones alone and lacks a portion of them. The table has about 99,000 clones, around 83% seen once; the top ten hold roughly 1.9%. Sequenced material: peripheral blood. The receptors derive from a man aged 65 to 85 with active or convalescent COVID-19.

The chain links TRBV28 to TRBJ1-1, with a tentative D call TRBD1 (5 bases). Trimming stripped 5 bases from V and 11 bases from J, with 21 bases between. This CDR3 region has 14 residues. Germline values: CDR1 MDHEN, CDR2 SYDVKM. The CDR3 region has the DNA TGTGCCAGCAGTGGAGGGGCCCCGAGTCTTAAGGCTTTCTTT. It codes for CASSGGAPSLKAFF.

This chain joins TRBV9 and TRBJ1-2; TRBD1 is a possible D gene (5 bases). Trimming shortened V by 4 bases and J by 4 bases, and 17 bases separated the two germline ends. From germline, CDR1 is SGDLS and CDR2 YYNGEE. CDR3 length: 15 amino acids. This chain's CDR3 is CASSLGEGISYGYTF. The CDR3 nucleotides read TGTGCCAGCAGCTTGGGGGAGGGGATAAGCTATGGCTACACCTTC.

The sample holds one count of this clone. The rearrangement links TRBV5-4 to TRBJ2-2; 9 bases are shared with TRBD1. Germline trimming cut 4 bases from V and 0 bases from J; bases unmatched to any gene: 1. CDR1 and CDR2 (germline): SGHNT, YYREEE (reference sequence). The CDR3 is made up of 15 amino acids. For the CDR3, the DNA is TGTGCCAGCAGCCGGGACAGGGCGAACACCGGGGAGCTGTTTTTT. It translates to CASSRDRANTGELFF.

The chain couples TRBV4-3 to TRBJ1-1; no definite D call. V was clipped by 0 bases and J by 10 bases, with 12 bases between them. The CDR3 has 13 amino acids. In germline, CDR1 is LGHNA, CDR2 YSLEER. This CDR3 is CASSQDWRAGAFF. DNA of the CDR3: TGCGCCAGCAGCCAAGACTGGAGAGCTGGAGCTTTCTTT.

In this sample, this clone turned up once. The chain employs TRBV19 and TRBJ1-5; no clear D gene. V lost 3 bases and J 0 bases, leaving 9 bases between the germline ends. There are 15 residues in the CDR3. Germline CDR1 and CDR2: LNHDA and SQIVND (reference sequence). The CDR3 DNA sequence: TGTGCCAGTAGTATGCTGGCAGGTAGCAATCAGCCCCAGCATTTT. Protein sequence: CASSMLAGSNQPQHF. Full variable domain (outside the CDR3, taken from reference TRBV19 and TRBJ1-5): DGGITQSPKYLFRKEGQNVTLSCEQNLNHDAMYWYRQDPGQGLRLIYYSQIVNDFQKGDIAEGYSVSREKKESFPLTVTSAQKNPTAFYLCASSMLAGSNQPQHFGDGTRLSIL.

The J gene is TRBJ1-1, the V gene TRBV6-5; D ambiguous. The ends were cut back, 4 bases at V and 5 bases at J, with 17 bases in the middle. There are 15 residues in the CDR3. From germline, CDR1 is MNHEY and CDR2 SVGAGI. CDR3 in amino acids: CASSSRPGERTEAFF. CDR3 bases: TGTGCCAGCAGTTCTCGTCCCGGTGAGCGTACTGAAGCTTTCTTT.